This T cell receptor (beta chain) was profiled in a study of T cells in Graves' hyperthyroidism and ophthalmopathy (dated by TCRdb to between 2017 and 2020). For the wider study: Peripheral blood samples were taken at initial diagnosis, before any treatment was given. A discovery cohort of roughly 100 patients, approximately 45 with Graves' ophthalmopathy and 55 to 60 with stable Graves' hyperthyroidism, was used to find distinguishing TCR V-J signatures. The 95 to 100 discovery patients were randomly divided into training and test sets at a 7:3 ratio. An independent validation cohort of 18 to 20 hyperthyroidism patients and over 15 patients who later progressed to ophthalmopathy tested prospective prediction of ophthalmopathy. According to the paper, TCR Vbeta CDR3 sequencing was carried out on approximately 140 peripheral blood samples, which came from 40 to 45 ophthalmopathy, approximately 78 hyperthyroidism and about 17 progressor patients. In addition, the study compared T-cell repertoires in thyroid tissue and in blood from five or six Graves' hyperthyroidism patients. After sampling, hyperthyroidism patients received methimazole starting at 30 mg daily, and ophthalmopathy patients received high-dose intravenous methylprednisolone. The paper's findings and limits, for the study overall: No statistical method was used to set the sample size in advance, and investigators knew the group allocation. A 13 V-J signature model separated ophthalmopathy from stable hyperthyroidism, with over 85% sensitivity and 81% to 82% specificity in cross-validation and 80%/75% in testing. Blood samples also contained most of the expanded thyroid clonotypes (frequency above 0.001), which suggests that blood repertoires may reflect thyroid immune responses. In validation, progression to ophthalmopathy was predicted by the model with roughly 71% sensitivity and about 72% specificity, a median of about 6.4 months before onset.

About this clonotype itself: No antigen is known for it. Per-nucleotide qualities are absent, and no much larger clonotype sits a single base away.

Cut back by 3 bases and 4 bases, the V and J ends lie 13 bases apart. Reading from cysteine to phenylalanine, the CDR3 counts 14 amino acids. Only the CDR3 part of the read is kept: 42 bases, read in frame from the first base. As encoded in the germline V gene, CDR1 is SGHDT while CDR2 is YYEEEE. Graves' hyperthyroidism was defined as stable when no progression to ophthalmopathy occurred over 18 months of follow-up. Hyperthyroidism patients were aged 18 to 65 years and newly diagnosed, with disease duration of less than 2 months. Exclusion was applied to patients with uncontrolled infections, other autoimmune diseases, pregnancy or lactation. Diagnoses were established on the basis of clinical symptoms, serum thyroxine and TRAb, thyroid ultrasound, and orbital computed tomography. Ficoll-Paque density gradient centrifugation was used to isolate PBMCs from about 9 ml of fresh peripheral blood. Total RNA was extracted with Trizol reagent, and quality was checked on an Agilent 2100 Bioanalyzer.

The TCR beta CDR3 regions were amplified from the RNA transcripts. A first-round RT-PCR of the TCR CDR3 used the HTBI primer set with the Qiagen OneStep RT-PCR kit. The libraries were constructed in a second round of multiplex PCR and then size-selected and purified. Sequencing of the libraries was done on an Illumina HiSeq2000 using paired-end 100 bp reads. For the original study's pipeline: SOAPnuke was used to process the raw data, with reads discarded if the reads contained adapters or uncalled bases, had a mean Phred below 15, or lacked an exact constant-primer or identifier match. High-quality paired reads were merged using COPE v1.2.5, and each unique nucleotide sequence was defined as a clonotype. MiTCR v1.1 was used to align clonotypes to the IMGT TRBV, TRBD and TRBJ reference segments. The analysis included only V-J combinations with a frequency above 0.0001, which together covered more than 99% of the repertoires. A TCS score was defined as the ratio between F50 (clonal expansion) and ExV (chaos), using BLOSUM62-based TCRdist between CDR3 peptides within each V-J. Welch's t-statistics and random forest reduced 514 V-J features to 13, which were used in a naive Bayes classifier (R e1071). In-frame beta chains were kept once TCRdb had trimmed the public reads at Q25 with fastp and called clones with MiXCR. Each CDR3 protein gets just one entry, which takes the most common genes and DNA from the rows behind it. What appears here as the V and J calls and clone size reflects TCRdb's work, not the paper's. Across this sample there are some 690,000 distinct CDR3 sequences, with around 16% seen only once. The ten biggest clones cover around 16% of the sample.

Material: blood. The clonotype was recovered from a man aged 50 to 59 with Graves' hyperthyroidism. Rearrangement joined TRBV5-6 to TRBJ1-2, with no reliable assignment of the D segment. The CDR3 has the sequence CASSSPGVRYGYTF. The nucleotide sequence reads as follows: TGTGCCAGCAGCTCCCCGGGAGTTCGCTATGGCTACACCTTC.